Detailed here is one TCR beta chain. Its specificity is not known. This record comes from a study of T cells in narcolepsy. Study information: Enrolled donors included narcolepsy type 1 or type 2 patients and healthy controls. Findings of the study overall: HCRT-specific and TRIB2-specific autoreactive clonotypes appeared among same-patient CSF and blood CD4+ clonotypes. Blood of same and different patients, but not healthy controls, reportedly held recurring autoreactive clonotypes.

Germline CDR1 and CDR2: SGHDN and FVKESK. The CDR3 contains 14 residues. V was pared by 1 base and J by 5 bases, with 11 bases between. Here immunoSEQ multiplex PCR was the method, and the copy in TCRdb shows in-frame clones only, minus some. The sample includes tens of thousands of clones, under 85% of them seen just once. The source of this sequence is a human donor with narcolepsy. The specimen was CD45RA- memory CD4+ T cells from PBMCs. The gene calls are TRBV14 and TRBJ2-5; D is possibly TRBD1 or TRBD2 (6 bases each). The CDR3 sequence is CASSQAGARETQYF. CDR3 DNA: TGTGCCAGCAGCCAAGCGGGGGCGCGGGAGACCCAGTACTTC.